Below, one TCR beta chain is given with its context. This CDR3 spans 15 amino acids. Trimming left V 0 bases short and J 3 bases short, with 10 bases between. The germline V gene has CDR1 SGDLS and CDR2 YYNGEE. The data were obtained in a study of cytotoxic CD8 clonotypes in ibrutinib-treated CLL. Repertoires were generated with immunoSEQ multiplex PCR, while TCRdb's copy carries only in-frame clones and drops some. The sample records around 53,000 clones, roughly 54% being singletons. The chain joins TRBV9 to TRBJ1-5; D remains unclear. The TCR was taken from a human donor with chronic lymphocytic leukemia. The material was PBMCs, obtained at disease progression, from a patient treated with ibrutinib. CDR3 protein: CASSVDSAYNQPQHF. The CDR3 region has the DNA TGTGCCAGCAGCGTAGATTCCGCCTACAATCAGCCCCAGCATTTT.